The sequence of this T cell receptor (beta chain) was determined in a study of a mutant IDH1 vaccine in newly diagnosed glioma. Study-wide context: Vaccination was launched 4-6 weeks after radiotherapy alone, or with temozolomide cycles. Treated patients, averaging roughly 40 years, were 62.5% male and around 40% female.

Sequencing used immunoSEQ multiplex PCR; TCRdb keeps in-frame clones, though not all of them. The sample contains 30,000 or so clones, approximately 83% of which appear only once. Regarding this clone: The antigen remains unidentified.

Germline values: CDR1 SGHAT, CDR2 FQNNGV. CDR3 size: 16 residues. V lost 6 bases, J lost 6 bases, and 13 bases stayed unmatched. Sample time point: week 47, end of study. Every single dose of the vaccine, 300 ug of mutant IDH1 20-mer peptide, came with topical imiquimod. Donors harbored newly found WHO grade 3 or 4 IDH1-mutant, ATRX-lost astrocytomas. This sequence originates from a man aged 25 to 40 with glioma. The chain uses TRBV11-2 and TRBJ2-2; 7 positions match TRBD1. Material: PBMCs, obtained from a glioma patient whose treatment included an IDH1 peptide vaccine. The CDR3 DNA is TGTGCCAGCAGGAGGAGCTTGGTGACAGGGCCCGGGGAGCTGTTTTTT. Its translation is CASRRSLVTGPGELFF. Variable domain in full (rest from reference TRBV11-2 and TRBJ2-2): EAGVAQSPRYKIIEKRQSVAFWCNPISGHATLYWYQQILGQGPKLLIQFQNNGVVDDSQLPKDRFSAERLKGVDSTLKIQPAKLEDSAVYLCASRRSLVTGPGELFFGEGSRLTVL.